The 29 T cell receptor beta chains below were found in one sample sequenced in a study of T cells in Graves' hyperthyroidism and ophthalmopathy. Researchers took RNA transcripts and amplified the TCR beta CDR3 regions from them. Researchers ran a first-round RT-PCR on the TCR CDR3 using the HTBI primer set. MiXCR, applied by TCRdb to the multiplex PCR reads, yields one record per CDR3 protein. The table records approximately 740,000 distinct CDR3 sequences, around 13% of them present only once. Sequencing was done on a sample of blood. Receptors were obtained from a woman under 30 with Graves' hyperthyroidism.

This clonotype was found a few times. The rearrangement joins TRBV18 to TRBJ1-5; D remains unclear. The V end lost 6 bases, the J end lost 6 bases, and 18 bases lay between the germline ends. The CDR3 has 15 residues. Germline V gives CDR1 KGHSH, CDR2 LQKENI. CDR3 nucleotide sequence: TGTGCCAGCTCCCCCGGACGGAGCACGGGTCAGCCCCAGCATTTT. Its translation: CASSPGRSTGQPQHF. Complete variable domain (other parts from reference TRBV18 and TRBJ1-5): NAGVMQNPRHLVRRRGQEARLRCSPMKGHSHVYWYRQLPEEGLKFMVYLQKENIIDESGMPKERFSAEFPKEGPSILRIQQVVRGDSAAYFCASSPGRSTGQPQHFGDGTRLSIL.

This clonotype was recorded many times. The chain recombines TRBV27 with TRBJ2-7; 9 nucleotides line up with TRBD1. The germline CDR1 and CDR2 sequences are MNHEY and SMNVEV (reference sequence). J was trimmed by 6 bases and V by 5 bases; bases with no gene match: 11. This CDR3 has 15 residues. Here the CDR3 DNA reads TGTGCCAGCAGTAGTACCGGGACAGGGACGTTCGAGCAGTACTTC. Translating it yields CASSSTGTGTFEQYF.

This clonotype was seen only a few times. The chain is built from TRBV20-1 and TRBJ2-3; maybe TRBD2 (5 bases). The ends were cut back, 5 bases at V and 1 base at J, with 19 bases in the middle. CDR1 is DFQATT and CDR2 is SNEGSKA in the germline V gene (reference sequence). This CDR3 has 16 amino acids. CDR3 in DNA: TGCAGTGCTCCCCGAGTCGGCGGGTTGGGCACAGATACGCAGTATTTT. Its protein product is CSAPRVGGLGTDTQYF.

The table lists this clonotype with many counts. This rearrangement joins TRBV7-2 to TRBJ2-2; D unresolved. Germline lookup yields CDR1 SGHTA and CDR2 FQGNSA. The CDR3 runs to 16 residues. V shed 4 bases and J shed 7 bases, with 19 bases lying between them. The CDR3 loop reads CASSSPLYKPRGELFF. The CDR3 DNA sequence: TGTGCCAGCAGCTCCCCCCTATACAAGCCGCGCGGGGAGCTGTTTTTT.

This clonotype was detected ten times or more. The chain is built from TRBV7-8 and TRBJ2-7; 10 bases are shared with TRBD1. CDR1 is SGHVS and CDR2 is FQNEAQ in the germline V gene. The CDR3 covers 15 residues. V dropped 5 bases and J dropped 4; count of bases not matched to a gene: 8. In nucleotides, the CDR3 is TGTGCCAGCAGCCCTCCCGGGACAGGGGAATACGAGCAGTACTTC. The encoded protein is CASSPPGTGEYEQYF.

This clonotype occurred a few times. V gene TRBV7-6 combines with J gene TRBJ2-7, with 7 bases lining up with TRBD2. Losses at the gene ends were 5 bases for V and 2 bases for J; bases not matched to a gene: 12. Germline V gene data show CDR1 as SGHVS and CDR2 as FNYEAQ. The CDR3 spans 16 residues. CDR3 in DNA: TGTGCCAGCAGCCCCCATGGAGCGGGATCAACCTACGAGCAGTACTTC. It codes for CASSPHGAGSTYEQYF. Full variable domain (rest looked up from reference TRBV7-6 and TRBJ2-7): GAGVSQSPRYKVTKRGQDVALRCDPISGHVSLYWYRQALGQGPEFLTYFNYEAQQDKSGLPNDRFSAERPEGSISTLTIQRTEQRDSAMYRCASSPHGAGSTYEQYFGPGTRLTVT.

The chain links TRBV24-1 to TRBJ1-1, with 9 positions matching TRBD1. The germline gives CDR1 KGHDR, CDR2 SFDVKD. V gave up 9 bases and J gave up 2 bases; unmatched junction bases: 3. This CDR3 is built from 13 residues. In DNA form, the CDR3 reads TGTGCCACCGGGGACAGGGCCAACACTGAAGCTTTCTTT. As protein: CATGDRANTEAFF.

Comment on this clonotype: Germline and junction disagree at one end, which may indicate a read error. The chain joins TRBV27 to TRBJ2-3, with D perhaps matching TRBD1 (6 bases). Germline lookup yields CDR1 MNHEY and CDR2 SMNVEV (reference sequence). The CDR3 sequence is 15 residues long. In DNA, the CDR3 is TGTGCCAGCAGTTTCAAGGGACAAAGCACAGATACGCAGTGTTTT. Encoded protein: CASSFKGQSTDTQCF.

In its sample, this clonotype was seen many times. The chain uses TRBV12-3 or TRBV12-4 and TRBJ1-6, with a tentative D call TRBD1 (5 bases). The length of the CDR3 is 15 residues. V lost 5 bases to trimming and J lost 6 bases, with 14 bases between them. CDR3 DNA sequence: TGTGCCAGCAGTATAACCGGGACTCGTAATTCACCCCTCCACTTT. It specifies CASSITGTRNSPLHF.

This clonotype was observed many times. The chain carries TRBV11-2 and TRBJ2-7; TRBD2 matches at 12 bases. The ends lost 3 bases at V and 4 bases at J; junction bases unmatched: 4. The length of the CDR3 is 15 residues. The germline gives CDR1 SGHAT, CDR2 FQNNGV. This CDR3 is CASSFSSGRGYEQYF. The CDR3 DNA reads TGTGCCAGCAGCTTTTCTAGCGGGAGGGGTTACGAGCAGTACTTC.

This clonotype was recorded many times. The chain uses TRBV5-4 and TRBJ2-3, with 8 bases lining up with TRBD2. The CDR3 is 16 amino acids. The V gene end was trimmed by 0 bases and the J gene end by 5 bases; junction bases not matched to a gene: 8. Germline loops: CDR1 SGHNT, CDR2 YYREEE (reference sequence). This chain's CDR3 is CASSLAASGLGDTQYF. CDR3 coding DNA: TGTGCCAGCAGCTTGGCGGCTAGCGGGTTGGGAGATACGCAGTATTTT. Variable domain in full (rest from reference TRBV5-4 and TRBJ2-3): ETGVTQSPTHLIKTRGQQVTLRCSSQSGHNTVSWYQQALGQGPQFIFQYYREEENGRGNFPPRFSGLQFPNYSSELNVNALELDDSALYLCASSLAASGLGDTQYFGPGTRLTVL.

In this sample, this clonotype turned up many times. The genes are TRBV7-2 and TRBJ2-7; D perhaps matches TRBD1 (6 bases). The CDR3 consists of 16 residues. The germline V and J ends were trimmed by 1 base and 3 bases, with 16 bases remaining between them. Germline loops: CDR1 SGHTA, CDR2 FQGNSA. The CDR3 loop reads CASSLGPGHLNYEQYF. CDR3 DNA: TGTGCCAGCAGCTTAGGCCCGGGACACCTAAACTACGAGCAGTACTTC.

This clonotype was counted many times. The chain carries TRBV18 and TRBJ1-3, with 7 bases identical to TRBD1. With 2 bases clipped from V and 2 bases from J, the junction kept 0 bases outside the gene matches. Germline V lookup: CDR1 KGHSH, CDR2 LQKENI. There are 14 residues in the CDR3. The CDR3 spells CASSPDRAGNTIYF. DNA for the CDR3: TGTGCCAGCTCACCAGACAGGGCTGGAAACACCATATATTTT.

This clonotype was recorded a few times. The chain employs TRBV20-1 and TRBJ2-1; D is perhaps TRBD1 (6 bases). Germline V CDR1 and CDR2: DFQATT, SNEGSKA (reference sequence). V was cut by 0 bases and J by 4 bases, with 16 bases left in between. The CDR3 runs 16 residues. The CDR3 reads CSARDQGHPPYNEQFF. The CDR3 DNA is TGCAGTGCTAGAGATCAGGGACACCCCCCTTACAATGAGCAGTTCTTC.

This chain uses TRBV7-9 with TRBJ2-1; D unclear. The CDR3 is made up of 15 amino acids. CDR1 SEHNR and CDR2 FQNEAQ come from the germline V gene (reference sequence). Trimming took 1 base from V and 8 from J, leaving 15 bases between them. DNA of the CDR3: TGTGCCAGCAGCTTAGGATACTCTGTGGGCGATGAGCAGTTCTTC. Its translation is CASSLGYSVGDEQFF.

The V and J genes are TRBV7-9 and TRBJ1-6, with 9 bases aligning to TRBD1. The CDR3 consists of 17 residues. Trimming removed 5 bases from V and 8 bases from J; junction bases left unmatched: 13. The germline V gene has CDR1 SEHNR and CDR2 FQNEAQ (reference sequence). For the CDR3, the DNA is TGTGCCAGCAGCCCCACCGGACAGGGGAGATTAGATTCACCCCTCCACTTT. It encodes CASSPTGQGRLDSPLHF.

This clonotype was observed a few times. The J gene is TRBJ2-7, the V gene TRBV20-1; D gene unclear. Germline V gene lookup returns CDR1 DFQATT and CDR2 SNEGSKA (reference sequence). Trimming shortened V by 5 bases and J by 6 bases, and 14 bases separated the two germline ends. This CDR3 region has 12 residues. DNA of the CDR3: TGCAGTGCTGTAAGAAGGTCCGGCGAGCAGTACTTC. Translating gives CSAVRRSGEQYF.

This sequence joins TRBV27 and TRBJ1-1, with 8 positions matching TRBD1. This CDR3 comprises 15 residues. V lost 5 bases, J lost 1 base, and 6 bases stayed unmatched. Looked up from germline, CDR1 is MNHEY and CDR2 is SMNVEV (reference sequence). The CDR3 DNA reads as TGTGCCAGCAGTAACCGGGACAGGTCGAACACTGAAGCTTTCTTT. It codes for CASSNRDRSNTEAFF.

The chain carries TRBV5-6 and TRBJ2-2; 10 bases match TRBD2. Germline lookup yields CDR1 SGHDT and CDR2 YYEEEE. The CDR3 is 16 residues long. The V segment lost 2 bases and the J segment 5 bases; nucleotides outside the gene matches: 6. The chain's CDR3 is CASSFLTSGPTGELFF. Written as DNA, the CDR3 is TGTGCCAGCAGCTTTCTGACTAGCGGGCCGACCGGGGAGCTGTTTTTT.

This clonotype was counted at least ten times. This chain links TRBV2 with TRBJ2-7; D not certain. V lost 6 bases and J 9 bases, leaving 12 bases between the germline ends. The CDR3 runs to 11 residues. Looked up from germline, CDR1 is SNHLY and CDR2 is FYNNEI. DNA of the CDR3: TGTGCCAGCAGCAAAGTCTCCATGCAGTACTTC. It encodes CASSKVSMQYF.

V is TRBV9 and J is TRBJ2-3, with 9 bases lining up with TRBD2. Germline V CDR1 and CDR2: SGDLS, YYNGEE. V dropped 2 bases and J dropped 2; count of bases not matched to a gene: 3. The CDR3 loop spans 15 amino acids. CDR3 nucleotides: TGTGCCAGCAGCGTCCTAGCGGGGATCACAGATACGCAGTATTTT. Translated, it gives CASSVLAGITDTQYF.

This clonotype was counted once. A read error is possible here, since a much larger clone lies one base away. The chain has TRBV11-2 and TRBJ2-1, with D perhaps TRBD1 (6 bases). The J call may be mistaken, given a closer DNA end match to TRBJ2-7. The germline V gene encodes CDR1 SGHAT and CDR2 FQNNGV. This CDR3 contains 18 residues. The DNA of the CDR3 is TGTGCCAGCAGTGCAATCGGGGCAGGGGATATGTCCTACAATGAGCAGTACTTC. It codes for CASSAIGAGDMSYNEQYF.

There are many counts of this clonotype. The chain is built from TRBV12-3 or TRBV12-4 and TRBJ2-1; 11 bases agree with TRBD2. This CDR3 is 14 amino acids long. With V trimmed by 4 bases and J by 9 bases, 5 bases remained unmatched. The CDR3 bases are TGTGCCAGCAGTTCTAGCGGGAGGAGGGGTGAGCAGTTCTTC. Translated, it gives CASSSSGRRGEQFF.

This clonotype was counted a few times. V gene TRBV30 combines with J gene TRBJ2-7; no clear D gene. Germline assignment: CDR1 GTSNPN and CDR2 SVGIG (reference sequence). V lost 2 bases and J lost 3, with 29 bases in between. The CDR3 spans 19 residues. The CDR3 DNA reads TGTGCCTGGAGTTATTCCCCCCCCGCCCCGTGGAGATATGACTACGAGCAGTACTTC. It is translated as CAWSYSPPAPWRYDYEQYF.

The V and J genes are TRBV14 and TRBJ1-2; no clear D gene. The CDR3 covers 15 residues. Germline V gene data show CDR1 as SGHDN and CDR2 as FVKESK. V was pared by 1 base and J by 7 bases, with 16 bases between. The CDR3 is CASSQVIGSPSGYTF. CDR3 in DNA: TGTGCCAGCAGCCAAGTCATCGGGTCGCCCAGTGGCTACACCTTC.

Many counts were recorded for this clonotype. V usage is TRBV4-2 and J usage is TRBJ2-1; 9 positions agree with TRBD2. V was clipped by 4 bases and J by 7 bases; unmatched bases: 11. The CDR3 covers 16 residues. Germline V gene lookup returns CDR1 LGHNA and CDR2 YNFKEQ. The CDR3 nucleotides read TGTGCCAGCAGCCGAGCTAGTGCGGGAGGGGGGAATGAGCAGTTCTTC. This encodes CASSRASAGGGNEQFF.

This clonotype was counted many times. V usage is TRBV28 and J usage is TRBJ1-3; D may be TRBD1 (6 bases). The length of the CDR3 is 17 residues. Germline V CDR1 and CDR2: MDHEN, SYDVKM. The germline V and J ends were trimmed by 10 bases and 3 bases, with 25 bases remaining between them. The CDR3 DNA reads as TGTGCCACAGAAGGGCAGGGGTTACAATCTGGTGGAAACACCATATATTTT. It codes for CATEGQGLQSGGNTIYF. The full variable domain, completed using reference TRBV28 and TRBJ1-3, is DVKVTQSSRYLVKRTGEKVFLECVQDMDHENMFWYRQDPGLGLRLIYFSYDVKMKEKGDIPEGYSVSREKKERFSLILESASTNQTSMYLCATEGQGLQSGGNTIYFGEGSWLTVV.

This clonotype came up many times. The genes are TRBV2 and TRBJ2-5, with a tentative D call TRBD1 (6 bases). CDR1 SNHLY and CDR2 FYNNEI come from the germline V gene. The CDR3 consists of 11 residues. The V and J ends lost 7 bases and 3 bases respectively, with 6 bases between them. For the CDR3, the DNA is TGTGCCAGCAAGGGGGAAGAGACCCAGTACTTC. Residues: CASKGEETQYF.

At least ten counts were recorded for this clonotype. The chain is built from TRBV6-1 and TRBJ1-2; 8 bases line up with TRBD1. Germline V gives CDR1 MNHNS, CDR2 SASEGT. V shed 7 bases and J 4 bases; nucleotides not matched to a gene: 14. The CDR3 is 16 amino acids. Here the CDR3 reads CASISSWAGGVYGYTF. The CDR3 DNA is TGTGCCAGCATCTCTTCTTGGGCAGGGGGCGTCTATGGCTACACCTTC.